The entry that follows covers one TCR beta chain sequence. Its antigen remains unidentified. Looked up from germline, CDR1 is MNHEY and CDR2 is SMNVEV (reference sequence). The CDR3 consists of 15 residues. V was clipped by 6 bases and J by 8 bases, with 22 bases between them. Only in-frame clones appear in the TCRdb table, and some are missing; sequencing was by immunoSEQ multiplex PCR. Of over 100,000 clones in the sample, under 95% were seen once. The data stem from a study of T cell responses to AZD1222 COVID-19 vaccine. General study findings and limits: Mostly white British, mostly female donors; authors suggested clonal diversity may be underestimated.

This chain uses TRBV27 with TRBJ1-2; weak D call: TRBD1 (5 bases). This clonotype originated in an adult who received the AZD1222 COVID-19 vaccine. The sample here was peripheral blood, taken 28 days after the second AZD1222 dose. In DNA, the CDR3 is TGTGCCAGCAGGCTCAGGCATCAGGGAGCAGAGGGCTACACCTTC. Protein sequence: CASRLRHQGAEGYTF.